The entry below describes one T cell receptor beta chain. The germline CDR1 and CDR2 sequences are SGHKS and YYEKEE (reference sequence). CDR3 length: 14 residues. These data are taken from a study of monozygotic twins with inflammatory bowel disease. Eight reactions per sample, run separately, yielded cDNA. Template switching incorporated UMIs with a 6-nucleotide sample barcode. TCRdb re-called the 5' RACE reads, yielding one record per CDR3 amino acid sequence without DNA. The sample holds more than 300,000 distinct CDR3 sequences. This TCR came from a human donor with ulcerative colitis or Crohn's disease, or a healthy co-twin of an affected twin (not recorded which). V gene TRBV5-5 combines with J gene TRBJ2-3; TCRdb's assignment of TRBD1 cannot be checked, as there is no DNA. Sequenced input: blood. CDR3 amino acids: CASSLQGAGDTQYF.